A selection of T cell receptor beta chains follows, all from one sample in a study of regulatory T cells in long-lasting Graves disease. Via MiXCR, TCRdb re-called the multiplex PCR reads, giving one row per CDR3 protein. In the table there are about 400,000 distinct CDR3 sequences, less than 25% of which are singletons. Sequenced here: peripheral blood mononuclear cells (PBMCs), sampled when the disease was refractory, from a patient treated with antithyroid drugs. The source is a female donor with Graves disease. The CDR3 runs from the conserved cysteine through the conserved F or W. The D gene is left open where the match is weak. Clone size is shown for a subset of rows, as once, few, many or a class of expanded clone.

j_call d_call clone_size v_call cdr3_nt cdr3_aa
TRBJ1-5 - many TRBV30 TGTGCCTGGAGGGGATTAGGGGCAAATCAGCCCCAGCATTTT CAWRGLGANQPQHF
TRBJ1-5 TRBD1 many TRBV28 TGTGCCAGCAGTTTATTAGCCGTGGACAGGGGGGGGAGCAATCAGCCCCAGCATTTT CASSLLAVDRGGSNQPQHF
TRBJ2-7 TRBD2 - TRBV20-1 TGCAGTGCTAGAGGTAGTCCCACGACTAGCGGGAGGTATAGGGGGCAGTACTTC CSARGSPTTSGRYRGQYF
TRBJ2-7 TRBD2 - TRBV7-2 TGTGCCAGCAGCAAGACTAGCGGGGTAACAAACGAGCAGTACTTC CASSKTSGVTNEQYF
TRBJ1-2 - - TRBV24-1 TGTGCCACCAGTGACTACGGCACTAACTATGGCTACACCTTC CATSDYGTNYGYTF
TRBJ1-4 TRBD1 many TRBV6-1 TGTGCCAGCAGCCTCAGACAGGGTGCTAATGAAAAACTGTTTTTT CASSLRQGANEKLFF
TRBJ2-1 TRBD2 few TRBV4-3 TGCGCCAGCAGCGGCGGGAGACTACTAGAGCAGTTCTTC CASSGGRLLEQFF
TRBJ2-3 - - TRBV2 TGTGCCAGCAGTGAAACCCCCCGGACGGATACGCAGTATTTT CASSETPRTDTQYF
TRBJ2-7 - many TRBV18 TGTGCCAGCTCACCACCAAACGGAGACCCCTACGAGCAGTACTTC CASSPPNGDPYEQYF
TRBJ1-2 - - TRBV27 TGTGCCAGCAGTCCTGGGACTTCCTTTTATGGCTACACCTTC CASSPGTSFYGYTF
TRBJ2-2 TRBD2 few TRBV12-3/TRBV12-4 TGTGCCAGCAGTCCAGTTCGGACTAGCGGGACCGGGGAGCTGTTTTTT CASSPVRTSGTGELFF
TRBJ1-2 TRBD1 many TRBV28 TGTGCCAGCAGTCAGGGGGTTGACTATGGCTACACCTTC CASSQGVDYGYTF
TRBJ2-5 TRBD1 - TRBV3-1 TGTGCCAGCAGCCCCGGGACAGGGGCAAAGACCCAGTACTTC CASSPGTGAKTQYF
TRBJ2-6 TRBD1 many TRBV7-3 TGTGCCAGCAGCTTAAGGACAGGGGGCGACTCTGGGGCCAACGTCCTGACTTTC CASSLRTGGDSGANVLTF
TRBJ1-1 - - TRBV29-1 TGCAGCGTTGTCCTGAACACTGAAGCTTTCTTT CSVVLNTEAFF
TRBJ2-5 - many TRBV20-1 TGCAGTGCTAGAGATTTTCGGGTGGACCAAGAGACCCAGTACTTC CSARDFRVDQETQYF
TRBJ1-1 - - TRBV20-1 TGCAGTGCTAGAGATACAGGAGGCACTGAAGCTTTCTTT CSARDTGGTEAFF
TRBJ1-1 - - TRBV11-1 TGTGCCAGCGGTTTAGGCGACAGACTGAACACTGAAGCTTTCTTT CASGLGDRLNTEAFF
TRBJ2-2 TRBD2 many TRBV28 TGTGCCAGCGAAAATCCCGGGGGGACGACCGGGGAGCTGTTTTTT CASENPGGTTGELFF
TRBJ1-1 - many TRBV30 TGTGCCTGGAGTGTACGGCCCCTATCGAACACTGAAGCTTTCTTT CAWSVRPLSNTEAFF
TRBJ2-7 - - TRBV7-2 TGTGCCAGCAAGCAGTCCGCAACGGGAGTCGGCGAGCAGTACTTC CASKQSATGVGEQYF
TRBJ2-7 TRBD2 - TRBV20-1 TGCAGTGCAGCGGGACTAGGAGTCTCCGGGCAGTACTTC CSAAGLGVSGQYF
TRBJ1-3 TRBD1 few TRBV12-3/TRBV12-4 TGTGCCAGCAGTTTCCGGGACAGAATTCTTGGAAACACCATATATTTT CASSFRDRILGNTIYF
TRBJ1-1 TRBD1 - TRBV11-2 TGTGCCAGCAGCTTGGCCTTGACAGGGGGCGGTACGTTCCACACTGAAGCTTTCTTT CASSLALTGGGTFHTEAFF
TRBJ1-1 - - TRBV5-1 TGCGCCAGCAGCTTGGCCGGTGACATCCCAAACACTGAAGCTTTCTTT CASSLAGDIPNTEAFF
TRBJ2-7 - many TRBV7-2 TGTGCCAGCAGCATCAGGACCGCGGTCGAGGAGCAGTACTTC CASSIRTAVEEQYF
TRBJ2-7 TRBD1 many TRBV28 TGTGCCACCCAGGGGACAGACTACGAGCAGTACTTC CATQGTDYEQYF
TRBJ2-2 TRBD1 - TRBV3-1 TGTGCCAGCACAGGGGGAACCGGGGAGCTGTTTTTT CASTGGTGELFF
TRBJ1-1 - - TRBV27 TGTGCCAGCAGTTTATCGGGGGGGCCGAACACTGAAGCTTTCTTT CASSLSGGPNTEAFF
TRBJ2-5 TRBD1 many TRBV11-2 TGTGCCAGCAGCCCAGGGACAGGCCAACAAGAGACCCAGTACTTC CASSPGTGQQETQYF
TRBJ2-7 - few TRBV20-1 TGCAGTGCTAAGGCCACTACTAACGAGCAGTACTTC CSAKATTNEQYF
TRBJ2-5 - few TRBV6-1 TGTGCCAGCAGTCGCGGAGTAGTCCTAACCCAAGAGACCCAGTACTTC CASSRGVVLTQETQYF
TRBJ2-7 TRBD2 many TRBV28 TGTGCCAGCAGTATTCTAGCGGGCCGATCCTACGAGCAGTACTTC CASSILAGRSYEQYF
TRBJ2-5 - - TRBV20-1 TGCAGTGCTTACGGACAAATCCAAGAGACCCAGTACTTC CSAYGQIQETQYF
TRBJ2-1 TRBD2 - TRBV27 TGTGCCAGCAGGGGCACGGGACTAGTAGTCGGTGAGCAGTTCTTC CASRGTGLVVGEQFF
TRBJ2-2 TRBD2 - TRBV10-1 TGCGCCAGCAGTGAGTTAGCGGGAGGATCAACCGGGGAGCTGTTTTTT CASSELAGGSTGELFF
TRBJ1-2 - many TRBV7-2 TGTGCCAGCAGCGTGACCTCGGTTTATGGCTACACCTTC CASSVTSVYGYTF
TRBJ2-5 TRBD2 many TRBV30 TGTGCCTGGAGAACCCGCCGACTAGCGGGAGAAGAGACCCAGTACTTC CAWRTRRLAGEETQYF
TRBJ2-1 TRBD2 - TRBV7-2 TGTGCCAGCAGCTTAAATTTCGTGACTAGCGGGATGGGGGAGCAGTTCTTC CASSLNFVTSGMGEQFF
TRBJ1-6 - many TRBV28 TGTGCCAGCAGGCGGGGGGCGGCTTCACCCCTCCACTTT CASRRGAASPLHF
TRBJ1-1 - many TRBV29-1 TGCAGCGTTGTTGTACTGGGAACCATGAACACTGAAGCTTTCTTT CSVVVLGTMNTEAFF
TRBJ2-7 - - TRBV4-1 TGCGCCAGCAGCCCTTCGGACACCGTTCTTTCCTACGAGCAGTACTTC CASSPSDTVLSYEQYF
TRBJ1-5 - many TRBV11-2 TGTGCCAGCAGCTTAGATTTGGCTCAGCCCCAGCATTTT CASSLDLAQPQHF
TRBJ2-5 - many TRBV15 TGTGCCACCAGCAGAGTAGGAGGGGATGAGACCCAGTACTTC CATSRVGGDETQYF
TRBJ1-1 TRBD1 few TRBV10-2 TGCGCCAGCAGTGATGGGACAGGGCTCGGGGGGAACACTGAAGCTTTCTTT CASSDGTGLGGNTEAFF